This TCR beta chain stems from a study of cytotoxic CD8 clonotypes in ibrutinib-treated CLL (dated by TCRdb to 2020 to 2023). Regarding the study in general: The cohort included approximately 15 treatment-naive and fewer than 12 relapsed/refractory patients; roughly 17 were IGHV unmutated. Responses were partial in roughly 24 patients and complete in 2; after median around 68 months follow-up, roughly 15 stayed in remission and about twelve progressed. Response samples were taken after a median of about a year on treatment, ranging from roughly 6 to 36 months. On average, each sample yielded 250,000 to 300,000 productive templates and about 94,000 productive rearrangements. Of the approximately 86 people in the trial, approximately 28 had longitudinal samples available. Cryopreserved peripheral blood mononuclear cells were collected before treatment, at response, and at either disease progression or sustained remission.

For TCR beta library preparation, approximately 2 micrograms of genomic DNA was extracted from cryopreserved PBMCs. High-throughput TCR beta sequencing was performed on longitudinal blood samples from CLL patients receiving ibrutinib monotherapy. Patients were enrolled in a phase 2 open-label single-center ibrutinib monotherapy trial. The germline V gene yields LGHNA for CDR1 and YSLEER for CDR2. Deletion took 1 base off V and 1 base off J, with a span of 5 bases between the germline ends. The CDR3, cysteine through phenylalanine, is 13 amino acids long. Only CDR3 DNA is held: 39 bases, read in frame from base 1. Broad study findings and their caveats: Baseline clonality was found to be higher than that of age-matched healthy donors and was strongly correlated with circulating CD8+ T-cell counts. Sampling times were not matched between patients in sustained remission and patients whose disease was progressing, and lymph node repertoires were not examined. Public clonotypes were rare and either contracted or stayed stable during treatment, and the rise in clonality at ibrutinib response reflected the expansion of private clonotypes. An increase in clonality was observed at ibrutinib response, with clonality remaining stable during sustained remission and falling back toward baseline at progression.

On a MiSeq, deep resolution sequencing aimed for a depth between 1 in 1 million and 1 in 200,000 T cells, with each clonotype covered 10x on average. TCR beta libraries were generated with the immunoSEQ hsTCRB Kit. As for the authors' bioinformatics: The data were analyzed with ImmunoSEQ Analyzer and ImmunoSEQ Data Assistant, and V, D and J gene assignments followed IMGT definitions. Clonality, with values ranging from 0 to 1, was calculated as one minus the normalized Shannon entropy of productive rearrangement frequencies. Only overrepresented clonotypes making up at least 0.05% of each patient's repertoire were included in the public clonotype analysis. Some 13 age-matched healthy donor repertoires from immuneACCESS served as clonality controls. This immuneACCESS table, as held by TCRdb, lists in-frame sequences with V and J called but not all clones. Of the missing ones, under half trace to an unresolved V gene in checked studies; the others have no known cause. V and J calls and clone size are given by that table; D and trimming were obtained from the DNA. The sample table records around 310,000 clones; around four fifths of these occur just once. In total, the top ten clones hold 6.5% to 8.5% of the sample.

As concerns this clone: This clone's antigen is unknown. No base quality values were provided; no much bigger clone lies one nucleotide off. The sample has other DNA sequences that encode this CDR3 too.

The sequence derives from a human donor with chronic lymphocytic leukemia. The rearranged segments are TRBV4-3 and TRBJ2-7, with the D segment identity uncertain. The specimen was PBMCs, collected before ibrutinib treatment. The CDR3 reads CASSQGGSYEQYF. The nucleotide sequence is TGCGCCAGCAGCCAAGGTGGTTCCTACGAGCAGTACTTC.